The 24 T cell receptor beta chains reported below all come from one sample, sequenced in a study of graft-versus-host responses after intestinal transplantation. Antigen specificity for these receptors is unknown. Measured with immunoSEQ multiplex PCR; TCRdb has only the in-frame clones, and not every one. Here the sample spans 39,000 or so clones, over 90% being singletons. The source was unstimulated CD8+ T cells sorted from spleen or lymph node cells, collected before transplant. Every receptor here comes from a human donor who was the organ donor for an intestinal transplant.

The chain uses TRBV7-9 and TRBJ2-1; tentatively, D is TRBD2 (6 bases). Germline-derived CDR1 and CDR2 are SEHNR and FQNEAQ (reference sequence). This CDR3 has 14 amino acids. V was cut by 5 bases and J by 6 bases, with 14 bases left in between. CDR3 amino acids: CASSPSVGGNEQFF. CDR3 bases: TGTGCCAGCAGCCCATCCGTGGGGGGCAATGAGCAGTTCTTC.

J is TRBJ2-2 and V is TRBV19, with D perhaps matching TRBD1 or TRBD2 (5 bases each). The CDR3 spans 16 residues. The V gene's germline CDR1 is LNHDA and CDR2 SQIVND (reference sequence). V lost 6 bases and J lost 7, with 21 bases in between. The CDR3 reads CASSTRAGLGFGELFF. CDR3 coding DNA: TGTGCCAGTAGCACCAGGGCGGGCCTAGGATTCGGGGAGCTGTTTTTT.

The chain employs TRBV19 and TRBJ1-1; D perhaps matches TRBD1 (5 bases). Germline lookup yields CDR1 LNHDA and CDR2 SQIVND (reference sequence). The CDR3 contains 13 residues. V gave up 5 bases and J gave up 4 bases, with 11 bases separating them. CDR3 DNA sequence: TGTGCCAGTAGTCTGGGACGTGGCACTGAAGCTTTCTTT. Its translation: CASSLGRGTEAFF.

The chain uses TRBV25-1 and TRBJ1-6, with D unclear. Germline CDR1 MGHDK, CDR2 SYGVNS. Trimming shortened V by 4 bases and J by 14 bases, and 6 bases separated the two germline ends. CDR3 length: 10 residues. The CDR3 DNA reads as TGTGCCAGCAGTGGCCCGACCCTCCACTTT. Translated, it gives CASSGPTLHF.

This CDR3 reads CASSYSGTSNQPQHF. The CDR3, as DNA: TGTGCCAGCAGTTACTCAGGGACTAGCAATCAGCCCCAGCATTTT. The chain links TRBV6-6 to TRBJ1-5; D perhaps matches TRBD1 (5 bases). The germline V gene has CDR1 MNHNY and CDR2 SVGAGI (reference sequence). The CDR3 loop spans 15 amino acids. Deletions cut 0 bases from V and 0 bases from J, with 6 bases between.

The rearrangement links TRBV7-8 to TRBJ1-2; D is undetermined. The CDR3 runs to 16 residues. The V end lost 1 base, the J end lost 4 bases, and 16 bases lay between the germline ends. Per the germline V gene, CDR1 is SGHVS and CDR2 is FQNEAQ. CDR3: CASSLVPPNAGYGYTF. Written as DNA, the CDR3 is TGTGCCAGCAGCTTAGTACCCCCAAATGCCGGCTATGGCTACACCTTC.

The chain recombines TRBV11-2 with TRBJ2-7; a weak D match, TRBD2 (6 bases). Per germline, CDR1 SGHAT and CDR2 FQNNGV. The CDR3 loop spans 15 amino acids. The V end was cut by 1 base, the J end by 4 bases, with 14 bases between. The CDR3 here is CASSLGTSRGYEQYF. In DNA, the CDR3 is TGTGCCAGCAGCTTAGGCACTAGCCGGGGGTACGAGCAGTACTTC.

CDR3 sequence: CASRGETDTQYF. The CDR3, as DNA: TGTGCCAGCAGGGGGGAAACAGATACGCAGTATTTT. The chain is built from TRBV5-4 and TRBJ2-3; D is perhaps TRBD1 or TRBD2 (5 bases each). Germline assignment: CDR1 SGHNT and CDR2 YYREEE (reference sequence). The CDR3 length is 12 residues. Trimming removed 5 bases at V and 3 bases at J, with 7 bases between. Variable domain in full (rest from reference TRBV5-4 and TRBJ2-3): ETGVTQSPTHLIKTRGQQVTLRCSSQSGHNTVSWYQQALGQGPQFIFQYYREEENGRGNFPPRFSGLQFPNYSSELNVNALELDDSALYLCASRGETDTQYFGPGTRLTVL.

The CDR3, as DNA: TGCGCCAGCAGCCAAGATCGGCGGCCCGACAATGAGCAGTTCTTC. Translation: CASSQDRRPDNEQFF. V is TRBV4-1 and J is TRBJ2-1, with D unresolved. The V and J ends lost 0 bases and 5 bases respectively, with 11 bases between them. This CDR3 is built from 15 residues. In germline, CDR1 is MGHRA, CDR2 YSYEKL.

The V gene is TRBV4-3, the J gene TRBJ2-7; D uncertain. This CDR3 region has 13 residues. The V and J ends lost 1 base and 4 bases respectively, with 8 bases between them. CDR1 is LGHNA, CDR2 YSLEER, per germline. The CDR3 here is CASSQAVTYEQYF. The CDR3 coding sequence is TGCGCCAGCAGCCAAGCAGTAACGTACGAGCAGTACTTC.

The chain links TRBV28 to TRBJ2-7; D is undetermined. Germline V lookup: CDR1 MDHEN, CDR2 SYDVKM. The CDR3 totals 14 residues. Trimming pared 2 bases from V and 2 bases from J, leaving 10 bases between. DNA for the CDR3: TGTGCCAGCAGTTTAACTTCTGCGGCCTACGAGCAGTACTTC. Translated: CASSLTSAAYEQYF.

V usage is TRBV14 and J usage is TRBJ1-1, with D hard to call. The germline CDR1 and CDR2 sequences are SGHDN and FVKESK. The CDR3 runs to 14 residues. V gave up 2 bases and J gave up 1 base, with 8 bases separating them. The CDR3: CASSQLRENTEAFF. The DNA for the CDR3 is TGTGCCAGCAGCCAATTAAGGGAGAACACTGAAGCTTTCTTT.

The chain is built from TRBV7-9 and TRBJ2-7; tentative D call: TRBD1 (5 bases). The CDR3 spans 14 residues. The ends were cut back, 5 bases at V and 5 bases at J, with 16 bases in the middle. Germline V gene sequence: CDR1 SEHNR, CDR2 FQNEAQ (reference sequence). The CDR3 is CASSPRQRLDEQYF. CDR3 coding DNA: TGTGCCAGCAGCCCCCGACAGAGGCTCGACGAGCAGTACTTC.

This rearrangement joins TRBV5-6 to TRBJ1-2; a possible D gene is TRBD1 (6 bases). V lost 6 bases, J lost 0 bases, and 18 bases lay in between. The CDR3 is 16 residues long. Germline V gene lookup returns CDR1 SGHDT and CDR2 YYEEEE. The CDR3 DNA sequence: TGTGCCAGCAAACGACTAAGGGACACCCCTAACTATGGCTACACCTTC. Translated, it gives CASKRLRDTPNYGYTF.

This chain connects TRBV4-3 to TRBJ2-1; the D is unclear. The CDR3 extends over 17 amino acids. Germline lookup yields CDR1 LGHNA and CDR2 YSLEER. The V end was cut by 1 base, the J end by 1 base, with 14 bases between. CDR3 sequence (DNA): TGCGCCAGCAGCCAAGCCCTTCTCCCCGGTTCCTACAATGAGCAGTTCTTC. It codes for CASSQALLPGSYNEQFF.

The chain uses TRBV9 and TRBJ2-7; the match to TRBD2 covers 8 bases. The CDR3 sequence is 15 residues long. The V and J ends lost 4 bases and 2 bases, in that order; junction bases with no gene match: 8. CDR1 and CDR2 from the germline V gene are SGDLS and YYNGEE. The CDR3 DNA follows: TGTGCCAGCAGCCCTACCACTAGCGGAGCCTACGAGCAGTACTTC. Translated, it gives CASSPTTSGAYEQYF.

Only one count was recorded for this clone. V is TRBV18 and J is TRBJ1-2; no clear D gene. This CDR3 is 15 amino acids long. Germline lookup yields CDR1 KGHSH and CDR2 LQKENI. V dropped 6 bases and J dropped 4 bases, with 18 bases sitting between them. CDR3 bases: TGTGCCAGCTCCCTAGCCTCGAGATGGGGCTATGGCTACACCTTC. Translating it yields CASSLASRWGYGYTF. The variable domain in full, with the rest retrieved from reference TRBV18 and TRBJ1-2, is NAGVMQNPRHLVRRRGQEARLRCSPMKGHSHVYWYRQLPEEGLKFMVYLQKENIIDESGMPKERFSAEFPKEGPSILRIQQVVRGDSAAYFCASSLASRWGYGYTFGSGTRLTVV.

A note on this clone: Germline is not matched at one junction end, which may reflect a read error. The genes are TRBV11-1 and TRBJ2-7; D is undetermined. Germline CDR1 and CDR2: SGHAT and FQDESV (reference sequence). The CDR3 length is 15 residues. The CDR3 reads CAGSFFRTGFYEQYF. Here the CDR3 DNA reads TGTGCCGGCAGCTTCTTTAGGACGGGTTTCTACGAGCAGTACTTC.

The chain links TRBV19 to TRBJ1-1; D is perhaps TRBD1 (6 bases). CDR1 is LNHDA and CDR2 is SQIVND in the germline V gene (reference sequence). Trimming took off 7 bases at V and 7 bases at J, with 13 bases between the two ends. This CDR3 comprises 12 residues. The CDR3 here is CASNPVTGEAFF. CDR3 nucleotides: TGTGCCAGTAACCCCGTGACAGGTGAAGCTTTCTTT.

The genes are TRBV6-5 and TRBJ1-4; the D gene is possibly TRBD1 (5 bases). Germline lookup yields CDR1 MNHEY and CDR2 SVGAGI. This CDR3 region has 15 residues. V gave up 0 bases and J gave up 14 bases, with 19 bases separating them. CDR3 in amino acids: CASSYSGPAVMFLFF. DNA for the CDR3: TGTGCCAGCAGTTACTCGGGACCGGCCGTAATGTTTCTGTTTTTT.

This clone was detected a few times. V and J are TRBV19 and TRBJ2-5, with no clear D. Trimming left V 2 bases short and J 5 bases short, with 15 bases between. Germline V lookup: CDR1 LNHDA, CDR2 SQIVND (reference sequence). The CDR3 spans 15 residues. CDR3 residues: CASSISPDTKETQYF. The CDR3 nucleotides read TGTGCCAGTAGTATAAGTCCCGACACGAAGGAGACCCAGTACTTC.

V is TRBV4-3 and J is TRBJ2-7; TRBD2 matches at 10 bases. CDR1 is LGHNA and CDR2 is YSLEER in the germline V gene. The J segment lost 5 bases and the V segment lost 0 bases, leaving 7 bases of the junction unmatched. The CDR3 loop spans 16 amino acids. The CDR3 region is CASSQDQSGRADEQYF. The CDR3 DNA sequence: TGCGCCAGCAGCCAAGATCAAAGCGGGAGGGCCGACGAGCAGTACTTC.

V and J are TRBV6-1 and TRBJ2-7; 9 nucleotides line up with TRBD2. V gave up 2 bases and J gave up 2 bases; unmatched junction bases: 7. This CDR3 is built from 16 residues. The germline V gene encodes CDR1 MNHNS and CDR2 SASEGT. The DNA for the CDR3 is TGTGCCAGCAGTGAATTGGATAGCGGGAGCCCCTACGAGCAGTACTTC. It encodes CASSELDSGSPYEQYF.

The V and J genes are TRBV12-5 and TRBJ2-5; D possibly corresponds to TRBD2 (5 bases). Germline CDR1 reads LGHNT; CDR2 reads FRNRAP. V lost 10 bases and J 2 bases, leaving 17 bases between the germline ends. The CDR3 has 14 residues. CDR3 in amino acids: CATPRTRSQETQYF. CDR3 nucleotide sequence: TGTGCTACTCCCCGTACTAGGTCACAAGAGACCCAGTACTTC.